The 15 T cell receptor beta chains listed next were all sequenced from one sample in a study of T cell responses to AZD1222 COVID-19 vaccine. Profiled with immunoSEQ multiplex PCR; TCRdb holds only in-frame clones, not every one. Here the sample spans roughly 120,000 clones, more than 75% being singletons. Source: peripheral blood, taken 28 days after the second AZD1222 dose. The receptors were gathered from an adult who received the AZD1222 COVID-19 vaccine.

The chain recombines TRBV5-1 with TRBJ2-7; 9 bases line up with TRBD2. V lost 9 bases to trimming and J lost 5 bases; unmatched junction nucleotides: 12. CDR1 is SGHRS and CDR2 is YFSETQ in the germline V gene. The CDR3 has 14 residues. In nucleotides, the CDR3 is TGCGCCACCGCCCCAGCGGGGGGCCGGGACGAGCAGTACTTC. Translating gives CATAPAGGRDEQYF.

V and J are TRBV27 and TRBJ1-5, with D possibly being TRBD1 (6 bases). The germline V gene has CDR1 MNHEY and CDR2 SMNVEV (reference sequence). Trimming removed 8 bases from V and 5 bases from J, with 28 bases in between. The CDR3 sequence is 18 residues long. Here the CDR3 reads CASQVTGNRDLNYQPQHF. CDR3 coding DNA: TGTGCCAGCCAAGTTACTGGTAACAGGGATCTGAACTATCAGCCCCAGCATTTT.

Comment on this clone: A junction boundary mismatches the germline segment, possibly from a read error. CDR3 residues: CSVEALAKNIQYF. The CDR3 bases are TGCAGCGTAGAAGCTTTAGCCAAAAACATTCAGTACTTC. The genes are TRBV29-1 and TRBJ2-4; D unresolved. This CDR3 region has 13 residues. Germline V gene sequence: CDR1 SQVTM, CDR2 ANQGSEA.

V gene TRBV24-1 combines with J gene TRBJ2-1; D is undetermined. V was trimmed by 2 bases and J by 2 bases, leaving 12 bases between them. Germline V CDR1 and CDR2: KGHDR, SFDVKD. The CDR3 is 16 amino acids. The CDR3 bases are TGTGCCACCAGTGATTCTCGACGGGCCCCCTACAATGAGCAGTTCTTC. Translation gives CATSDSRRAPYNEQFF.

This clone was seen at least ten times. V is TRBV6-5 and J is TRBJ1-2; D not resolved. Germline V gene data show CDR1 as MNHEY and CDR2 as SVGAGI. Trimming stripped 6 bases from V and 6 bases from J, with 17 bases between. CDR3 size: 14 residues. The CDR3 DNA reads TGTGCCAGCAGCTCCCTGGGAGGGAAAAATGGCTACACCTTC. Translated: CASSSLGGKNGYTF.

The chain joins TRBV2 to TRBJ2-7; possibly TRBD1 for D (6 bases). Between the trimmed V and J ends, which lost 5 bases and 6 bases, there was a span of 8 bases. The CDR3 is 11 residues long. Germline-derived CDR1 and CDR2 are SNHLY and FYNNEI. The CDR3 nucleotides read TGTGCCAGCAGTAGGGGGAGCGAGCAGTACTTC. It yields the protein CASSRGSEQYF.

This chain joins TRBV10-3 and TRBJ2-7; D is tentatively TRBD1 or TRBD2 (5 bases each). Between the trimmed V and J ends, which lost 10 bases and 0 bases, there was a span of 16 bases. The CDR3 runs 14 residues. From germline, CDR1 is ENHRY and CDR2 SYGVKD. The CDR3 reads CATGPAGSSYEQYF. CDR3 nucleotides: TGTGCCACCGGACCGGCAGGGAGCTCCTACGAGCAGTACTTC.

This clone was found once. This chain connects TRBV7-2 to TRBJ1-4, with TRBD1 identical over 8 bases. The CDR3 is 13 amino acids. In germline, CDR1 is SGHTA, CDR2 FQGNSA. V lost 8 bases, J lost 8 bases, and 7 bases stayed unmatched. CDR3 sequence: CASRDRGQEKLFF. The CDR3 region has the DNA TGTGCCAGCCGCGACAGGGGTCAAGAAAAACTGTTTTTT. Looking up the rest from reference TRBV7-2 and TRBJ1-4 gives the full variable domain: GAGVSQSPSNKVTEKGKDVELRCDPISGHTALYWYRQSLGQGLEFLIYFQGNSAPDKSGLPSDRFSAERTGGSVSTLTIQRTQQEDSAVYLCASRDRGQEKLFFGSGTQLSVL.

The genes are TRBV12-5 and TRBJ1-5; D gene ambiguous. The germline V and J ends were trimmed by 3 bases and 6 bases, with 9 bases remaining between them. The germline CDR1 and CDR2 sequences are LGHNT and FRNRAP. This CDR3 is 13 amino acids long. The CDR3 reads CASGLDIAQPQHF. Here the CDR3 DNA reads TGTGCTAGTGGTTTAGACATAGCTCAGCCCCAGCATTTT.

The chain has TRBV2 and TRBJ2-7, with 7 bases lining up with TRBD2. The CDR3 covers 14 residues. Germline assignment: CDR1 SNHLY and CDR2 FYNNEI. J was trimmed by 5 bases and V by 2 bases; bases with no gene match: 6. As DNA, the CDR3 is TGTGCCAGCAGTGAACGCGGGGGAGGGAACGAGCAGTACTTC. This encodes CASSERGGGNEQYF.

The chain employs TRBV14 and TRBJ1-6; D might be TRBD1 (6 bases). This CDR3 spans 17 amino acids. V was shortened by 6 bases and J by 9 bases, with 24 bases between the two germline ends. The germline V gene has CDR1 SGHDN and CDR2 FVKESK. CDR3 region: CASRSLRDRDKSSPLHF. The DNA for the CDR3 is TGTGCCAGCAGGTCACTTCGAGACCGGGACAAGAGTTCACCCCTCCACTTT.

The chain couples TRBV6-5 to TRBJ1-5; no clear D. Germline-derived CDR1 and CDR2 are MNHEY and SVGAGI. The V end lost 8 bases, the J end lost 1 base, and 15 bases lay between the germline ends. The CDR3 runs 15 residues. The CDR3 spells CASLHDWSSNQPQHF. Here the CDR3 DNA reads TGTGCCAGCCTTCACGACTGGTCGAGCAATCAGCCCCAGCATTTT.

The table lists this clone with a count of one. The chain has TRBV9 and TRBJ2-1; 9 positions match TRBD2. The CDR3 has 15 residues. V trimming: 3 bases; J trimming: 3 bases; junction bases outside the gene matches: 4. Germline V CDR1 and CDR2: SGDLS, YYNGEE. The CDR3 region has the DNA TGTGCCAGCAGCGATGCGACTAGCGGCTACAATGAGCAGTTCTTC. Its protein product is CASSDATSGYNEQFF.

The rearrangement uses TRBV27 and TRBJ1-4; TRBD1 matches at 8 bases. CDR1 is MNHEY, CDR2 SMNVEV, per germline (reference sequence). CDR3 size: 15 residues. J lost 8 bases, V lost 5 bases, and 10 bases had no gene match. Written as DNA, the CDR3 is TGTGCCAGCAGTCCTATTCAGGCAGGGGGCGAAAAACTGTTTTTT. Translating it yields CASSPIQAGGEKLFF.

The gene calls are TRBV7-2 and TRBJ1-6; D remains ambiguous. This CDR3 has 14 amino acids. Trimming removed 5 bases from V and 10 bases from J, with 15 bases in between. CDR1 is SGHTA and CDR2 is FQGNSA in the germline V gene. In DNA, the CDR3 is TGTGCCAGCAGCCCGGTTAACGTTCCATCACCCCTCCACTTT. Its protein product is CASSPVNVPSPLHF.